These 32 T cell receptor beta chains originate from one sample sequenced in a study of cytomegalovirus exposure and HLA in healthy donors. With 60 Vbeta and 13 Jbeta primers, the PCR was carried out. Using immunoSEQ multiplex PCR, the repertoire was profiled, and TCRdb retains in-frame clones only, with some absent. The table records about 150,000 clones, almost 85% of them present only once. Source material: PBMCs. The receptors were gathered from a man aged 30 to 39 in good health and CMV-seropositive.

The chain employs TRBV27 and TRBJ2-3, with D maybe TRBD2 (6 bases). CDR3 length: 17 amino acids. With 4 bases removed from V and 1 base from J, the gap between germline ends came to 18 bases. Germline CDR1 is MNHEY and CDR2 is SMNVEV (reference sequence). The CDR3 loop is CASSSSGGREGTDTQYF. CDR3 nucleotides: TGTGCCAGCAGTTCCTCAGGAGGGCGGGAAGGCACAGATACGCAGTATTTT.

Comment on this clone: Its ends do not fully match the called genes, so a read error is possible. The genes are TRBV6-1 and TRBJ1-2; 7 nucleotides line up with TRBD1. This CDR3 contains 14 residues. Looked up from germline, CDR1 is MNHNS and CDR2 is SASEGT. This CDR3 is CASSEAGTAAWSAF. The CDR3 DNA follows: TGTGCCAGCAGTGAAGCGGGGACAGCGGCCTGGTCAGCCTTC.

The table lists this clone with a few counts. In DNA form, the CDR3 reads TGTGCCAGCCGGCGGGGCTTGGGGGATAATTCACCCCTCCACTTT. Protein: CASRRGLGDNSPLHF. This chain uses TRBV6-5 with TRBJ1-6, with a weak D call TRBD1 (5 bases). Germline CDR1 reads MNHEY; CDR2 reads SVGAGI. The CDR3 sequence is 15 residues long. Trimming removed 8 bases at V and 5 bases at J, with 16 bases between.

This clone was seen a few times. The V gene is TRBV29-1, the J gene TRBJ1-4, with D unclear. This CDR3 spans 13 amino acids. The germline V gene encodes CDR1 SQVTM and CDR2 ANQGSEA. V lost 4 bases and J 3 bases, leaving 9 bases between the germline ends. The CDR3 DNA sequence: TGCAGCGTTGGGGCCCCAGCTAATGAAAAACTGTTTTTT. This translates into CSVGAPANEKLFF.

The CDR3 DNA sequence: TGTGCCAGCAGCGTCTTCGGACTAGCGGGATGGGAGCAGTACTTC. Protein sequence: CASSVFGLAGWEQYF. This sequence joins TRBV11-2 and TRBJ2-7; TRBD2 aligns across 12 bases. Germline loops: CDR1 SGHAT, CDR2 FQNNGV. The CDR3 spans 15 residues. The junction had 9 bases not matched to a gene; V was cut back by 5 bases and J by 7 bases.

The rearrangement joins TRBV5-1 to TRBJ2-7; D might be TRBD2 (5 bases). The CDR3 spans 15 residues. Trimming removed 0 bases from V and 2 bases from J, with 12 bases in between. Germline CDR1 and CDR2: SGHRS and YFSETQ. The CDR3 spells CASSLVAGEAYEQYF. The CDR3 DNA is TGCGCCAGCAGCTTGGTTGCCGGGGAAGCCTACGAGCAGTACTTC.

This clone was observed a few times. The chain carries TRBV7-2 and TRBJ2-1, with D uncertain. The V end lost 5 bases, the J end lost 0 bases, and 5 bases lay between the germline ends. CDR1 and CDR2 (germline): SGHTA, FQGNSA. The CDR3 is 13 residues long. CDR3 amino acids: CASSASSYNEQFF. In nucleotides, the CDR3 is TGTGCCAGCAGCGCGAGCTCCTACAATGAGCAGTTCTTC.

About this clone: Different DNA sequences within this sample yield the same CDR3. V and J are TRBV9 and TRBJ2-7, with 7 bases identical to TRBD2. Germline loops: CDR1 SGDLS, CDR2 YYNGEE. The CDR3 contains 14 residues. With V trimmed by 0 bases and J by 3 bases, 3 bases remained unmatched. CDR3 in amino acids: CASSVAGEGYEQYF. The CDR3 nucleotides read TGTGCCAGCAGCGTAGCGGGGGAGGGCTACGAGCAGTACTTC.

A note on this clone: A read error may account for a junction end that differs from germline. The rearrangement links TRBV7-9 to TRBJ1-6; no clear D. Germline V gene sequence: CDR1 SEHNR, CDR2 FQNEAQ (reference sequence). The CDR3 contains 15 residues. The CDR3: CSSSLESSYNSPLHF. CDR3 DNA: TGTTCCAGCAGCTTGGAGAGCTCCTATAATTCACCCCTCCACTTT.

The V gene is TRBV9, the J gene TRBJ1-4; 9 positions agree with TRBD1. V lost 4 bases to trimming and J lost 8 bases; unmatched junction nucleotides: 6. CDR3 size: 14 residues. The germline V gene encodes CDR1 SGDLS and CDR2 YYNGEE. CDR3 sequence: CASSLGQGKEKLFF. The CDR3 DNA reads TGTGCCAGCAGCCTAGGACAGGGGAAAGAAAAACTGTTTTTT.

The chain carries TRBV9 and TRBJ2-1; a weak D match, TRBD2 (6 bases). Germline CDR1 is SGDLS and CDR2 is YYNGEE. V was pared by 3 bases and J by 12 bases, with 13 bases between. CDR3 length: 12 amino acids. As DNA, the CDR3 is TGTGCCAGCAGCGCCCTAGCGAGTCGGCAGTTCTTC. Its protein is CASSALASRQFF.

This chain connects TRBV19 to TRBJ1-2; 8 nucleotides match TRBD1. Unmatched junction bases numbered 6, after V lost 6 bases and J lost 3 bases. The CDR3 has 14 amino acids. Germline assignment: CDR1 LNHDA and CDR2 SQIVND (reference sequence). CDR3 sequence (DNA): TGTGCCAGTAGCACAGGGGGGACTTACTATGGCTACACCTTC. This encodes CASSTGGTYYGYTF.

The genes are TRBV29-1 and TRBJ2-7, with a weak D call TRBD1 (6 bases). V shed 6 bases and J shed 6 bases, with 15 bases lying between them. The germline V gene encodes CDR1 SQVTM and CDR2 ANQGSEA. The CDR3 runs to 12 residues. The CDR3 coding sequence is TGCAGCGTGCTCTGGACAGTGGGCGAGCAGTACTTC. Its protein is CSVLWTVGEQYF.

The chain combines TRBV6-1 with TRBJ1-1, with a tentative D call TRBD1 (5 bases). The V end was cut by 6 bases, the J end by 3 bases, with 11 bases between. Germline CDR1 reads MNHNS; CDR2 reads SASEGT. The CDR3 totals 13 residues. The CDR3 spells CASRLQTDTEAFF. CDR3 nucleotides: TGTGCCAGCAGACTACAGACAGACACTGAAGCTTTCTTT.

The rearrangement uses TRBV18 and TRBJ2-1, with 10 bases aligning to TRBD1. Trimming cost V 2 bases and J 4 bases; bases outside gene matches: 2. The CDR3 has 15 residues. Germline CDR1 KGHSH, CDR2 LQKENI. The chain's CDR3 is CASSPDRGRYNEQFF. The DNA of the CDR3 is TGTGCCAGCTCACCAGACAGGGGGCGATACAATGAGCAGTTCTTC.

The chain is built from TRBV19 and TRBJ1-1, with 7 bases aligning to TRBD1. V lost 2 bases and J lost 0; bases outside the gene matches: 0. Germline V gene data show CDR1 as LNHDA and CDR2 as SQIVND (reference sequence). This CDR3 has 14 residues. CDR3 nucleotide sequence: TGTGCCAGTAGTATACAGGGGGTGAACACTGAAGCTTTCTTT. This sequence encodes CASSIQGVNTEAFF.

The chain joins TRBV6-4 to TRBJ1-6; TRBD1 aligns across 7 bases. The V and J ends lost 6 bases and 1 base, in that order; junction bases with no gene match: 12. Per germline, CDR1 MRHNA and CDR2 SNTAGT. This CDR3 contains 18 residues. CDR3: CASRPLGGRNSYNSPLHF. For the CDR3, the DNA is TGTGCCAGCAGACCTCTAGGGGGCAGGAATTCCTATAATTCACCCCTCCACTTT.

In this sample, this clone turned up many times. This chain joins TRBV10-2 and TRBJ2-3; no reliable D call. Per germline, CDR1 WSHSY and CDR2 SAAADI. Trimming shortened V by 6 bases and J by 4 bases, and 8 bases separated the two germline ends. This CDR3 has 12 residues. The CDR3 region is CASRAGSDTQYF. Here the CDR3 DNA reads TGCGCCAGCAGAGCAGGTTCAGATACGCAGTATTTT.

V is TRBV10-3 and J is TRBJ2-7; 11 bases match TRBD2. CDR3 length: 15 residues. Germline values: CDR1 ENHRY, CDR2 SYGVKD. The ends lost 2 bases at V and 6 bases at J; junction bases unmatched: 6. CDR3 DNA sequence: TGTGCCATCAGTGAGCAGGGACTAGCGGCAGCCGAGCAGTACTTC. This translates into CAISEQGLAAAEQYF.

The chain recombines TRBV6-5 with TRBJ2-4; TRBD1 might be the D (6 bases). The CDR3 has 14 residues. Per the germline V gene, CDR1 is MNHEY and CDR2 is SVGAGI. Trimming took off 6 bases at V and 1 base at J, with 10 bases between the two ends. CDR3 sequence: CASRHTGAKNIQYF. The CDR3 bases are TGTGCCAGCAGACATACAGGGGCCAAAAACATTCAGTACTTC.

The chain combines TRBV4-1 with TRBJ2-1, with TRBD2 matching over 7 bases. Germline lookup yields CDR1 MGHRA and CDR2 YSYEKL. V lost 3 bases and J lost 8; bases outside the gene matches: 13. The CDR3 sequence is 16 residues long. As DNA, the CDR3 is TGCGCCAGCAGCCACCGCGTGGGCGGGGGATTGGATGAGCAGTTCTTC. Its protein is CASSHRVGGGLDEQFF.

V and J are TRBV27 and TRBJ1-1; TRBD1 might be the D (5 bases). V lost 8 bases to trimming and J lost 0 bases, with 13 bases between them. The CDR3 sequence is 14 residues long. Germline values: CDR1 MNHEY, CDR2 SMNVEV (reference sequence). The CDR3 sequence is CASRSAGVNTEAFF. DNA of the CDR3: TGTGCCAGCCGAAGCGCGGGGGTGAACACTGAAGCTTTCTTT.

The rearrangement links TRBV27 to TRBJ1-5; D not resolved. The CDR3 has 13 amino acids. Germline CDR1 reads MNHEY; CDR2 reads SMNVEV (reference sequence). V was clipped by 3 bases and J by 3 bases, with 6 bases between them. CDR3 DNA sequence: TGTGCCAGCAGTTTTACAGTCAATCAGCCCCAGCATTTT. Translated, it gives CASSFTVNQPQHF.

This clone was seen a single time. This chain connects TRBV6-1 to TRBJ2-1; 14 bases match TRBD2. Looked up from germline, CDR1 is MNHNS and CDR2 is SASEGT. The CDR3 spans 14 residues. V dropped 10 bases and J dropped 14; count of bases not matched to a gene: 13. The CDR3 DNA is TGTGCCACCCGAGCCGGACTAGCGGGGGGTAGGGAGTTCTTC. Amino acid sequence: CATRAGLAGGREFF.

This clone was seen a few times. V gene TRBV19 combines with J gene TRBJ1-5; a weak D match, TRBD1 (6 bases). This CDR3 comprises 13 residues. CDR1 and CDR2 from the germline V gene are LNHDA and SQIVND (reference sequence). Trimming took off 8 bases at V and 2 bases at J, with 10 bases between the two ends. CDR3 sequence: CASRPGGNQPQHF. CDR3 nucleotides: TGTGCCAGTCGTCCAGGGGGCAATCAGCCCCAGCATTTT.

This chain uses TRBV7-2 with TRBJ1-2; 7 bases fit TRBD1. Germline CDR1 SGHTA, CDR2 FQGNSA. This CDR3 has 16 residues. With V trimmed by 1 base and J by 4 bases, 9 bases remained unmatched. In nucleotides, the CDR3 is TGTGCCAGCAGCTTAGATGGGGCAGGGGGTCCCTATGGCTACACCTTC. Encoded protein: CASSLDGAGGPYGYTF.

The chain recombines TRBV6-1 with TRBJ2-1, with 12 bases aligning to TRBD2. The V gene end was trimmed by 0 bases and the J gene end by 12 bases; junction bases not matched to a gene: 12. CDR3 length: 17 amino acids. CDR1 is MNHNS, CDR2 SASEGT, per germline. The CDR3 protein is CASSEALLAGGYTGQFF. For the CDR3, the DNA is TGTGCCAGCAGTGAAGCTCTCCTAGCGGGAGGGTACACTGGGCAGTTCTTC.

This clone was detected only once. The genes are TRBV20-1 and TRBJ2-1; D is ambiguous. This CDR3 spans 11 amino acids. Germline CDR1 DFQATT, CDR2 SNEGSKA (reference sequence). The V end was cut by 3 bases, the J end by 4 bases, with 4 bases between. The CDR3 spells CSASPYNEQFF. The DNA of the CDR3 is TGCAGTGCTAGCCCTTACAATGAGCAGTTCTTC.

This chain connects TRBV5-1 to TRBJ1-2; D is undetermined. Trimming cost V 4 bases and J 2 bases, with 9 bases left between them. Germline values: CDR1 SGHRS, CDR2 YFSETQ. The CDR3 is made up of 13 amino acids. The CDR3 protein is CASSATVNYGYTF. In DNA, the CDR3 is TGCGCCAGCAGCGCAACAGTGAACTATGGCTACACCTTC. The variable domain in full, completed from reference TRBV5-1 and TRBJ1-2, reads KAGVTQTPRYLIKTRGQQVTLSCSPISGHRSVSWYQQTPGQGLQFLFEYFSETQRNKGNFPGRFSGRQFSNSRSEMNVSTLELGDSALYLCASSATVNYGYTFGSGTRLTVV.

The rearrangement links TRBV28 to TRBJ1-4, with 9 bases lining up with TRBD1. The V gene's germline CDR1 is MDHEN and CDR2 SYDVKM. The length of the CDR3 is 16 residues. The ends lost 6 bases at V and 5 bases at J; junction bases unmatched: 10. This CDR3 reads CASSSGTGRGNEKLFF. The CDR3 DNA reads TGTGCCAGCAGCTCCGGGACAGGGAGGGGAAATGAAAAACTGTTTTTT.

The genes are TRBV6-5 and TRBJ1-2; 8 bases match TRBD1. The ends lost 5 bases at V and 3 bases at J; junction bases unmatched: 5. CDR1 MNHEY and CDR2 SVGAGI come from the germline V gene. The CDR3 is 14 amino acids. The CDR3 is CASSRPDRDYGYTF. Here the CDR3 DNA reads TGTGCCAGCAGTCGACCGGACAGGGACTATGGCTACACCTTC.

This chain joins TRBV30 and TRBJ2-7; D might be TRBD2 (6 bases). V dropped 4 bases and J dropped 0 bases, with 7 bases sitting between them. The CDR3 runs 12 residues. CDR1 GTSNPN and CDR2 SVGIG come from the germline V gene (reference sequence). This CDR3 reads CAWKGGSYEQYF. In DNA, the CDR3 is TGTGCCTGGAAGGGAGGCTCCTACGAGCAGTACTTC.